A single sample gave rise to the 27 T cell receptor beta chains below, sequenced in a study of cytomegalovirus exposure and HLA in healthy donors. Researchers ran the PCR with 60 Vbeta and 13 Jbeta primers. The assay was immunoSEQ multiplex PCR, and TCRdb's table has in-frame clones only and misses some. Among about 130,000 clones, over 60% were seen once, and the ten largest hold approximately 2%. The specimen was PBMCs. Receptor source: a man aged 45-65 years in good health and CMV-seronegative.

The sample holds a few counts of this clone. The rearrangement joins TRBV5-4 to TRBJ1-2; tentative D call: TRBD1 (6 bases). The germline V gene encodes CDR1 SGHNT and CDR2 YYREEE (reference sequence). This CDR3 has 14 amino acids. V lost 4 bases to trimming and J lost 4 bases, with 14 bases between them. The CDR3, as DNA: TGTGCCAGCAGCCCACAAGGGGGAAGCTATGGCTACACCTTC. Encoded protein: CASSPQGGSYGYTF.

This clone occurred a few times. CDR3 amino acids: CASSRRDRGIRDEQFF. As DNA, the CDR3 is TGTGCCAGCAGCCGCAGGGACAGGGGAATTAGGGATGAGCAGTTCTTC. This sequence joins TRBV27 and TRBJ2-1; the match to TRBD1 covers 10 bases. The V segment lost 6 bases and the J segment 8 bases; nucleotides outside the gene matches: 13. CDR3 length: 16 residues. CDR1 MNHEY and CDR2 SMNVEV come from the germline V gene (reference sequence).

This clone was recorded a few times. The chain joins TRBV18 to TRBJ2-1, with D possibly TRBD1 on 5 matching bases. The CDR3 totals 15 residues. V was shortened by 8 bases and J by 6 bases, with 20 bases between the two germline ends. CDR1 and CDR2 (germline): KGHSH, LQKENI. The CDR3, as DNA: TGTGCCAGCGGCGGTGCCGACAGATTTGCCAATGAGCAGTTCTTC. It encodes CASGGADRFANEQFF.

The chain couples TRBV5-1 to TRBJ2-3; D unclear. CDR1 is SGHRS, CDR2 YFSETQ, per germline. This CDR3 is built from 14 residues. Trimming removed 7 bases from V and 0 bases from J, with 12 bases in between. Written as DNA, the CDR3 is TGCGCCAGCTCCCAAACACGTAGCACAGATACGCAGTATTTT. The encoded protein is CASSQTRSTDTQYF.

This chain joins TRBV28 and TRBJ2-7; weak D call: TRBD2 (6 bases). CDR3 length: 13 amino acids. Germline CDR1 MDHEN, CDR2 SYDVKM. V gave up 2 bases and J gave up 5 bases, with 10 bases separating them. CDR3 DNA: TGTGCCAGCAGTTTAACGGGGGAGCACGAGCAGTACGTC. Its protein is CASSLTGEHEQYV.

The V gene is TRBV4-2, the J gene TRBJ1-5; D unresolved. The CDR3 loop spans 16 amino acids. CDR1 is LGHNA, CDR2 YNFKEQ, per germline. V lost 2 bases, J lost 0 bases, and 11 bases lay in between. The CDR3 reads CASSQTETNSNQPQHF. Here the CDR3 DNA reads TGTGCCAGCAGCCAAACGGAAACTAATAGCAATCAGCCCCAGCATTTT.

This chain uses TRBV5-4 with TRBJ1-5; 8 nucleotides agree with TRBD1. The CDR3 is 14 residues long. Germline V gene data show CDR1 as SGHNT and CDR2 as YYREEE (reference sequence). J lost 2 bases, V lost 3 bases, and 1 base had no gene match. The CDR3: CASSSQGGNQPQHF. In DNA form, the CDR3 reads TGTGCCAGCAGCTCACAGGGGGGCAATCAGCCCCAGCATTTT.

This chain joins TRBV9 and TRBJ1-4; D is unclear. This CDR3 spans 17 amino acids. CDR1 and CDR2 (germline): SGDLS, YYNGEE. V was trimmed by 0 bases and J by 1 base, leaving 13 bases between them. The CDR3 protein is CASSVGAPQRTNEKLFF. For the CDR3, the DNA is TGTGCCAGCAGCGTAGGGGCACCACAGAGAACTAATGAAAAACTGTTTTTT.

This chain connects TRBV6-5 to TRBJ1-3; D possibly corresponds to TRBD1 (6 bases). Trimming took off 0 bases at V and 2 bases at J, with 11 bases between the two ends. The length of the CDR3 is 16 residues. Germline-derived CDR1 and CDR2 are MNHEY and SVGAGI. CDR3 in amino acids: CASSYSSDRTGNTIYF. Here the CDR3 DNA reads TGTGCCAGCAGTTACTCTTCCGACAGGACTGGAAACACCATATATTTT.

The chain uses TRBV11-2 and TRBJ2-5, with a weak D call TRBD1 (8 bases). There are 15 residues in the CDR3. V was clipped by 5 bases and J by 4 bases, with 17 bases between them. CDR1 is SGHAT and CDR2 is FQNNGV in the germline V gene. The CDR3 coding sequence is TGTGCCAGCAGCGGGGGGGACAGGTTTCGAGAGACCCAGTACTTC. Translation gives CASSGGDRFRETQYF.

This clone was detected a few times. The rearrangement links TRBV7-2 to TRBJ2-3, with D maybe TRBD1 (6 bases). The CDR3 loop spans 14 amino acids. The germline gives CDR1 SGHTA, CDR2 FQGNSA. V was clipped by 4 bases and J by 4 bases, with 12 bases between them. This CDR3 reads CASSSDRFSDTQYF. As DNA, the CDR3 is TGTGCCAGCAGCTCCGACAGGTTTTCAGATACGCAGTATTTT.

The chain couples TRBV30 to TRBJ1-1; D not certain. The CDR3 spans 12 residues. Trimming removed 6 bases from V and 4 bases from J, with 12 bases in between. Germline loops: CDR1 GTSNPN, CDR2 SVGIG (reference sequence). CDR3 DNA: TGTGCCTGCCATCGCGCGGTCACTGAAGCTTTCTTT. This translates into CACHRAVTEAFF.

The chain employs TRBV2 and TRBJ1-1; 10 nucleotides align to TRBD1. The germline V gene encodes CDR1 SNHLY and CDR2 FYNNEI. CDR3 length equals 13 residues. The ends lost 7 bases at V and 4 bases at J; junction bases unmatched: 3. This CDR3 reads CASMGQGRTEAFF. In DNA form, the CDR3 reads TGTGCCAGCATGGGACAGGGGCGCACTGAAGCTTTCTTT.

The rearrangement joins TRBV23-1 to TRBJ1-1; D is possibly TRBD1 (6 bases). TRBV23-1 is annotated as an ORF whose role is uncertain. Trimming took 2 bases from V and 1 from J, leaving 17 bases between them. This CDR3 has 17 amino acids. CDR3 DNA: TGCGCCAGCAGTCAAGGACAGACTACGGAAACGAACACTGAAGCTTTCTTT. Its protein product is CASSQGQTTETNTEAFF.

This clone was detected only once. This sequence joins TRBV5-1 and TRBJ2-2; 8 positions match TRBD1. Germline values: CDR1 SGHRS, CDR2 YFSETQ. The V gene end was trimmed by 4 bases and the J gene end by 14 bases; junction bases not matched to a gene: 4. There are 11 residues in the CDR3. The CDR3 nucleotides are TGCGCCAGCAGCCGACAGGGGCCTCTGTTTTTT. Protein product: CASSRQGPLFF.

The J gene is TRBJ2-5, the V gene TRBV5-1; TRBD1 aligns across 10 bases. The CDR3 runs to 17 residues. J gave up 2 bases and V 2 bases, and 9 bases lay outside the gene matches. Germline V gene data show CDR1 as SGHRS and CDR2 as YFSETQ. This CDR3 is CASSFPRTGGRQETQYF. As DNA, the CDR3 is TGCGCCAGCAGCTTCCCACGGACAGGGGGACGGCAAGAGACCCAGTACTTC.

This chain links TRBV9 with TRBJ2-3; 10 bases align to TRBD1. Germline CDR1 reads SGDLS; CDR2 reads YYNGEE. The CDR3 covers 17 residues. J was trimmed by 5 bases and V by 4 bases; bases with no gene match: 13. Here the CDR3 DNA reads TGTGCCAGCAGCACAGGACAGGGGGGTTTTTTACAAGATACGCAGTATTTT. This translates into CASSTGQGGFLQDTQYF.

The CDR3 sequence is CASSYPQGANTGELFF. CDR3 DNA: TGCGCCAGCAGCTACCCACAGGGGGCGAACACCGGGGAGCTGTTTTTT. This chain links TRBV4-1 with TRBJ2-2; TRBD1 matches at 8 bases. The germline gives CDR1 MGHRA, CDR2 YSYEKL. The CDR3 covers 16 residues. The V segment lost 5 bases and the J segment 0 bases; nucleotides outside the gene matches: 5.

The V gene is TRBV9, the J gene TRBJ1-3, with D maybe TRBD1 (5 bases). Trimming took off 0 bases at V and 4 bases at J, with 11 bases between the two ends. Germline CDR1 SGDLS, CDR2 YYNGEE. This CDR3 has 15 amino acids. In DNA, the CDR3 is TGTGCCAGCAGCGTAGCCGCCAGGGAAGGAAACACCATATATTTT. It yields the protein CASSVAAREGNTIYF.

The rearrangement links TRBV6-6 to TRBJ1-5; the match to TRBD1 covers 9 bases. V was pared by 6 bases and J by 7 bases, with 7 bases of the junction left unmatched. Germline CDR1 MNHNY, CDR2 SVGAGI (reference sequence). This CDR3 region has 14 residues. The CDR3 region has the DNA TGTGCCAGCAGCTCCACAGGGGGCGGACAGCCCCAGCATTTT. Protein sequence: CASSSTGGGQPQHF.

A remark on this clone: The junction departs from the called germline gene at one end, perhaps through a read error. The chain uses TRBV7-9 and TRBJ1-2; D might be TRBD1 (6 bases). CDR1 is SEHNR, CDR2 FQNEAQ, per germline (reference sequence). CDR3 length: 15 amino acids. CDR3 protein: CSSGGGGVVDYGYTF. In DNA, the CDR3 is TGTTCCAGCGGGGGCGGGGGGGTGGTGGACTATGGCTACACCTTC.

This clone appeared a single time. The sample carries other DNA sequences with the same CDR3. CDR3 sequence: CASSLGVGQGNTEAFF. CDR3 nucleotides: TGTGCCAGCAGCTTGGGGGTCGGACAGGGGAACACTGAAGCTTTCTTT. The gene calls are TRBV5-4 and TRBJ1-1; 8 bases line up with TRBD1. With V trimmed by 0 bases and J by 1 base, 5 bases remained unmatched. Germline assignment: CDR1 SGHNT and CDR2 YYREEE (reference sequence). The CDR3 sequence is 16 residues long.

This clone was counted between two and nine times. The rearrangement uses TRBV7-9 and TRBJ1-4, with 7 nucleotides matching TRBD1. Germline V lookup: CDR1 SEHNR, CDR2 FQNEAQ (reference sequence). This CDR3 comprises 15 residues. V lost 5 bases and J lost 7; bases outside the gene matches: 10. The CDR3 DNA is TGTGCCAGCAGCGTGTACAGGGGCCGAGGTGAAAAACTGTTTTTT. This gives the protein CASSVYRGRGEKLFF.

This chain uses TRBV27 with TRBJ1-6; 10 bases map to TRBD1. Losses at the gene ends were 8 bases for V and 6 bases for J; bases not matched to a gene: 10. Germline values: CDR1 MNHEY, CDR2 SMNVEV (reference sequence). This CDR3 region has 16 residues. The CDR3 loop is CASQRQGALGNSPLHF. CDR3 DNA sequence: TGTGCCAGCCAAAGACAGGGGGCGTTGGGTAATTCACCCCTCCACTTT.

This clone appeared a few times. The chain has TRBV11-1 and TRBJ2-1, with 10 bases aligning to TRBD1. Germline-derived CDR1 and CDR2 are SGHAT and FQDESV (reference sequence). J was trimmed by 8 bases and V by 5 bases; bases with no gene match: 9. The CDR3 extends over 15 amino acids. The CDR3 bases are TGTGCCAGCAGCACCGGACAGGGGGTCGTCTATGAGCAGTTCTTC. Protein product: CASSTGQGVVYEQFF.

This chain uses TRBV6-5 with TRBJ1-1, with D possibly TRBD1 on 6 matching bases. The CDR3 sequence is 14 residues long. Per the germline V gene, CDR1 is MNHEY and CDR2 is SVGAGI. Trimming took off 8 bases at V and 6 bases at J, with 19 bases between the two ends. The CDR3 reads CASGRDIEDPEAFF. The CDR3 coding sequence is TGTGCCAGCGGAAGGGACATCGAGGACCCTGAAGCTTTCTTT.

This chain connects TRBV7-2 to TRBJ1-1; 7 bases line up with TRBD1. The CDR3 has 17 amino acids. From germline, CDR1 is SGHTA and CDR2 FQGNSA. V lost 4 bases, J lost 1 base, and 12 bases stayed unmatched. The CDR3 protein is CASSSRTLQGRNTEAFF. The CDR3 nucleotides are TGTGCCAGCAGCTCCCGGACCCTACAGGGGAGGAACACTGAAGCTTTCTTT. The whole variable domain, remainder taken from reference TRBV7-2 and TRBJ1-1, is GAGVSQSPSNKVTEKGKDVELRCDPISGHTALYWYRQSLGQGLEFLIYFQGNSAPDKSGLPSDRFSAERTGGSVSTLTIQRTQQEDSAVYLCASSSRTLQGRNTEAFFGQGTRLTVV.